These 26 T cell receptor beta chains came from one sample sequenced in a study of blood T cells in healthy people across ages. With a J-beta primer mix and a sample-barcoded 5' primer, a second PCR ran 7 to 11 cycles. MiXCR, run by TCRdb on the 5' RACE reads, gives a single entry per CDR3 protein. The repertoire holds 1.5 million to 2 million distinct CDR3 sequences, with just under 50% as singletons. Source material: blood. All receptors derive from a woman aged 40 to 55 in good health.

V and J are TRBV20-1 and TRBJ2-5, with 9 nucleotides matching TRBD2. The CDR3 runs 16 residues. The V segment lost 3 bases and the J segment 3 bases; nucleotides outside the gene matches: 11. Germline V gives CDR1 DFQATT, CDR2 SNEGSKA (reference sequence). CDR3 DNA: TGCAGTGCTAGTGTCCTAGCGGGATTACCAAAAGAGACCCAGTACTTC. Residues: CSASVLAGLPKETQYF.

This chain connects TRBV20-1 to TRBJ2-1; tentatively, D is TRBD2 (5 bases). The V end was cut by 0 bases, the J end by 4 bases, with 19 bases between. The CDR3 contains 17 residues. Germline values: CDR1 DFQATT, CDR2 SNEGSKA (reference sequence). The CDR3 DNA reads TGCAGTGCTAGAGATTCGGGGATGACGGTAAATTACAATGAGCAGTTCTTC. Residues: CSARDSGMTVNYNEQFF.

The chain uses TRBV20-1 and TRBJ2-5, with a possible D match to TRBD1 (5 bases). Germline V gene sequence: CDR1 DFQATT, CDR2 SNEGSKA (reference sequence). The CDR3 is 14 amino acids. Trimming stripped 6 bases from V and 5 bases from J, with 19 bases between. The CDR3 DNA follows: TGCAGTGCCACCCGAGTTGGGGCAGGTGAGACCCAGTACTTC. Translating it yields CSATRVGAGETQYF.

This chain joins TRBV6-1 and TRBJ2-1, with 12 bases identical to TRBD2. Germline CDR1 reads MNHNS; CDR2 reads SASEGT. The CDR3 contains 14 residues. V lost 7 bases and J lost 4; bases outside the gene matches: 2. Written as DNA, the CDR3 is TGTGCCAGCATCCTAGCGGGGGGGTACAATGAGCAGTTCTTC. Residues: CASILAGGYNEQFF.

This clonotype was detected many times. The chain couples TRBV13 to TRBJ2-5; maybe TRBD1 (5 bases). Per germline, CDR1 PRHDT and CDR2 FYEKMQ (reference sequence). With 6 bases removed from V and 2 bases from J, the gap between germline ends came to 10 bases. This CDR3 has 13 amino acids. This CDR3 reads CASRLGQQETQYF. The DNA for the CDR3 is TGTGCCAGCAGACTGGGGCAGCAAGAGACCCAGTACTTC.

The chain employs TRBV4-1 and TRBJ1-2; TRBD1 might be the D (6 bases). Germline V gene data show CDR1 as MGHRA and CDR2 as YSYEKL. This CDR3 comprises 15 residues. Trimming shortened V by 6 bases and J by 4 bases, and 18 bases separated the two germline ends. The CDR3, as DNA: TGCGCCAGCAGGCGAACAGGGATTGATTTCTATGGCTACACCTTC. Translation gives CASRRTGIDFYGYTF.

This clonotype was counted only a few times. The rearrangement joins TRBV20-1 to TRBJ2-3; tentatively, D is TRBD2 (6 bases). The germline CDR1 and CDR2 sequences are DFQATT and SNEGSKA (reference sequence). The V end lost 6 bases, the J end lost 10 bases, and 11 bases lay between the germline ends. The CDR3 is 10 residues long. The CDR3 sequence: CSARTTAQYF. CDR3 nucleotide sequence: TGCAGTGCCCGGACTACGGCGCAGTATTTT.

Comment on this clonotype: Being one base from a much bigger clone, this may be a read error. The CDR3 is CASSRWDREASYGHTF. The CDR3 DNA is TGTGCCAGCAGCCGATGGGACAGGGAAGCGAGCTATGGCCACACCTTC. The rearrangement links TRBV4-2 to TRBJ1-2, with 9 bases matching TRBD1. The CDR3 has 16 residues. CDR1 is LGHNA and CDR2 is YNFKEQ in the germline V gene.

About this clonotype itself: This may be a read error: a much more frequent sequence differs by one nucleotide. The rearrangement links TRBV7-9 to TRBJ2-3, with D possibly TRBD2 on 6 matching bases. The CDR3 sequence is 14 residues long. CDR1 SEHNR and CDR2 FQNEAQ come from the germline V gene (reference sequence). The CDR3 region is CASSHTGSIDTQYF. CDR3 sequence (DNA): TGTGCCAGCAGCCATACCGGGAGCATAGATACGCAGTATTTT.

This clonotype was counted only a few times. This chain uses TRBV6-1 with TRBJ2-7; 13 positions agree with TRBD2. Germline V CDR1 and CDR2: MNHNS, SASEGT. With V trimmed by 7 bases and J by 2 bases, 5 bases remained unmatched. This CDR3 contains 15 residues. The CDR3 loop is CASNPLAGGPYEQYF. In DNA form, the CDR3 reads TGTGCCAGCAACCCACTAGCGGGGGGGCCCTACGAGCAGTACTTC.

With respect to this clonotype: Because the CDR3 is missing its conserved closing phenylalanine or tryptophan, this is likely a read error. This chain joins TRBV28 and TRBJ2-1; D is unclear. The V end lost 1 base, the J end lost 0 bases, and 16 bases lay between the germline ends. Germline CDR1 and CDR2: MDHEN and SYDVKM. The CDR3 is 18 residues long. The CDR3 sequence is CASSLSSRHLSSYNEQFV. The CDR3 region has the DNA TGTGCCAGCAGTTTATCCTCCCGACACCTGAGCTCCTACAATGAGCAGTTCGTC.

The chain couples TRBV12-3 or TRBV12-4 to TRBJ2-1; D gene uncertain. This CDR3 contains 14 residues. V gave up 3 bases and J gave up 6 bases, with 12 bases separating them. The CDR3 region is CASSFLHTGNEQFF. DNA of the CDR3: TGTGCCAGCAGTTTCCTCCATACTGGCAATGAGCAGTTCTTC.

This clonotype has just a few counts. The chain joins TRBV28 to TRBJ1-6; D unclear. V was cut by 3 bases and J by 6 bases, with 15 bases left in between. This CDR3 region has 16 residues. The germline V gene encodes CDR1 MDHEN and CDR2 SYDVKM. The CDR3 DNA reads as TGTGCCAGCAGTTTGATCCCCGGCTTGGTTAATTCACCCCTCCACTTT. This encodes CASSLIPGLVNSPLHF.

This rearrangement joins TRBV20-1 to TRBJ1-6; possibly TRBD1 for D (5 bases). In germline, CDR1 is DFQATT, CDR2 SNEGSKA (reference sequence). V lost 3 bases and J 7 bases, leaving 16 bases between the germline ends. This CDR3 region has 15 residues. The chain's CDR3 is CSARGSGTENSPLHF. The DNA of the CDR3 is TGCAGTGCTAGGGGCTCCGGGACGGAAAATTCACCCCTCCACTTT.

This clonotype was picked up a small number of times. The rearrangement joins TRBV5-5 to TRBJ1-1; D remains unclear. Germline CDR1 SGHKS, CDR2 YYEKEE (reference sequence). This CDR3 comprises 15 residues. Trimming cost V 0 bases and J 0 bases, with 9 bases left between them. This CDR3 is CASSLVAQLNTEAFF. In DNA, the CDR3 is TGTGCCAGCAGCTTGGTGGCGCAGTTGAACACTGAAGCTTTCTTT.

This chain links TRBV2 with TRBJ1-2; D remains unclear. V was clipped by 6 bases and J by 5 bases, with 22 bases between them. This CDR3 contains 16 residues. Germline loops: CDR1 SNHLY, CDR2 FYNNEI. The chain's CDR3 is CASSPDILGVDYGYTF. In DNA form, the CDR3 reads TGTGCCAGCAGCCCCGACATCCTCGGCGTAGATTATGGCTACACCTTC.

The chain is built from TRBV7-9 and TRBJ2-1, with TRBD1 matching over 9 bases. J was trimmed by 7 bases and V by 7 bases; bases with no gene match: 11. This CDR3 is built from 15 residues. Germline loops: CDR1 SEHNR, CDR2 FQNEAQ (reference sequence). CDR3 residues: CASTVRDRAQNEQFF. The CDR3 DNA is TGTGCCAGCACTGTTCGGGACAGGGCACAAAATGAGCAGTTCTTC.

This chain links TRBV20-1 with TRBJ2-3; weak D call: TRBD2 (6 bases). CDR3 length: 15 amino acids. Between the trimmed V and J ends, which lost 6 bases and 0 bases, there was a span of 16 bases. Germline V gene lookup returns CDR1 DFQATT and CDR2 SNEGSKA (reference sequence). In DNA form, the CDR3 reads TGCAGTGCCCGCCCTGGGGCGGGGAGCACAGATACGCAGTATTTT. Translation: CSARPGAGSTDTQYF.

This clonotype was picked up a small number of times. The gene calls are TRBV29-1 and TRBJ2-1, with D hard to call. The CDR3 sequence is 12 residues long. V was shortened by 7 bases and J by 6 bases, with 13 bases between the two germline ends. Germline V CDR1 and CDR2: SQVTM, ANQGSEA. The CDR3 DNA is TGCAGCGCCGCCGGAGTGCGCAATGAGCAGTTCTTC. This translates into CSAAGVRNEQFF.

CDR3: CASSDLVNQPQHF. CDR3 nucleotide sequence: TGTGCCAGCAGTGACCTCGTAAATCAGCCCCAGCATTTT. The rearrangement uses TRBV2 and TRBJ1-5; no clear D. V shed 3 bases and J shed 4 bases, with 7 bases lying between them. CDR3 size: 13 residues. The germline V gene encodes CDR1 SNHLY and CDR2 FYNNEI.

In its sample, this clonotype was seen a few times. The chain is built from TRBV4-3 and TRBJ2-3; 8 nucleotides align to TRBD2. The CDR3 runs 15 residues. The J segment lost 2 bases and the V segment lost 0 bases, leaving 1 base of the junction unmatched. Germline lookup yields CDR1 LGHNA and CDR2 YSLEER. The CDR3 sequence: CASSQDSGTTDTQYF. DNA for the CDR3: TGCGCCAGCAGCCAAGATAGCGGGACCACAGATACGCAGTATTTT.

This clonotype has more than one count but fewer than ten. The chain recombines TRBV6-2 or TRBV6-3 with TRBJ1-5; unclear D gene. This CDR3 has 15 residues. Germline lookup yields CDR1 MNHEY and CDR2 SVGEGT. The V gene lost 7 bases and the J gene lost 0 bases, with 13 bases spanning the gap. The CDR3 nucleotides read TGTGCCAGCAAAAAGGGAACTTATAGCAATCAGCCCCAGCATTTT. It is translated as CASKKGTYSNQPQHF.

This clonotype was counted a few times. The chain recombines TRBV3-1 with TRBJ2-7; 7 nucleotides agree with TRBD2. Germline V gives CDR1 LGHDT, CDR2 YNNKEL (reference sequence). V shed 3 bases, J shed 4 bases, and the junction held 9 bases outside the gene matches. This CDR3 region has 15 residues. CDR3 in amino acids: CASSQAPGGGYEQYF. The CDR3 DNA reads TGTGCCAGCAGCCAGGCGCCGGGAGGTGGGTACGAGCAGTACTTC.

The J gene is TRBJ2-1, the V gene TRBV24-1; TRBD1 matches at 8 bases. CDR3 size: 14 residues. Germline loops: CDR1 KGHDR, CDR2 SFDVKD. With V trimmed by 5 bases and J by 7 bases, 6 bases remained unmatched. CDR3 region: CATSVGQGSNEQFF. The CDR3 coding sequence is TGTGCCACCAGTGTCGGACAGGGTAGTAATGAGCAGTTCTTC.

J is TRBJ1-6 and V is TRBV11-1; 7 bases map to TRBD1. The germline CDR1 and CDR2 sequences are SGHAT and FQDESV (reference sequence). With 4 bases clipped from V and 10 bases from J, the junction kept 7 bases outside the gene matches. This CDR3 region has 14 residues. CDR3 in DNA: TGTGCCAGCAGCTCCGGACAGGAACGCTCACCCCTCCACTTT. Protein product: CASSSGQERSPLHF.

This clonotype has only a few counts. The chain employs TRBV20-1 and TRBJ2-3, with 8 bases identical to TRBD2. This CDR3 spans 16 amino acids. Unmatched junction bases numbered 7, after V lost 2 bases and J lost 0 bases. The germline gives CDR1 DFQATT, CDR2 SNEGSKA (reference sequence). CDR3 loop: CSARPIAGLSTDTQYF. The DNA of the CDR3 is TGCAGTGCTAGACCTATAGCGGGGCTAAGCACAGATACGCAGTATTTT.